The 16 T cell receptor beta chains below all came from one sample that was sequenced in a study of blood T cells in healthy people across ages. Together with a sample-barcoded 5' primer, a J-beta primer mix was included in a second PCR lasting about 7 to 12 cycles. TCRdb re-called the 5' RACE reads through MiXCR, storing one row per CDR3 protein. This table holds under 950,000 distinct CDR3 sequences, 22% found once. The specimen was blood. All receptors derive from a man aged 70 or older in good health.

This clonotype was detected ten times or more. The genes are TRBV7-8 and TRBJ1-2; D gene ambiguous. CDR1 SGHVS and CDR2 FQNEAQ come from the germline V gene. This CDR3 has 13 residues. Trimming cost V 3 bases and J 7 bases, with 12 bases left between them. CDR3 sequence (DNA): TGTGCCAGCAGCTTCGGACCTGCCTCTGGCTACACCTTC. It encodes CASSFGPASGYTF.

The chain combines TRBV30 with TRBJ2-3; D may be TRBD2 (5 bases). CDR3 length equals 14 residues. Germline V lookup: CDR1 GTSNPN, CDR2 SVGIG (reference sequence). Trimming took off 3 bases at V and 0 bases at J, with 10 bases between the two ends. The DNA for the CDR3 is TGTGCCTGGAGCAGAGCGGCTAGCACAGATACGCAGTATTTT. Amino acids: CAWSRAASTDTQYF.

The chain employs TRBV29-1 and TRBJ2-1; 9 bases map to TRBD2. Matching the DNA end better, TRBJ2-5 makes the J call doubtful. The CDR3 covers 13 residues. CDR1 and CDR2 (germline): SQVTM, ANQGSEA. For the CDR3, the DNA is TGCAGCGGCCGACTAGCGGTTAGGGAGACCCAGTACTTC. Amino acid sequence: CSGRLAVRETQYF.

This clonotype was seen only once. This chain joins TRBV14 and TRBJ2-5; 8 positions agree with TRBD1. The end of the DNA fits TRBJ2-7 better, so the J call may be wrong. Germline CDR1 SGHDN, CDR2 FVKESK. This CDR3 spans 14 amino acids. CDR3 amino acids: CASRGIQTGDEQYV. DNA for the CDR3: TGTGCCAGCAGAGGAATCCAGACAGGGGACGAGCAGTACGTC.

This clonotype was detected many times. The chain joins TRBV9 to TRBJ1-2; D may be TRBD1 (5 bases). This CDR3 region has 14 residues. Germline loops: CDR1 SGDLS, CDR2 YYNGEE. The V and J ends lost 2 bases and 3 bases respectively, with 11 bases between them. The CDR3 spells CASSVRGGDYGYTF. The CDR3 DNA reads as TGTGCCAGCAGCGTCCGTGGGGGGGACTATGGCTACACCTTC.

CDR3 sequence reads: CASSKGCRRGLKYEQYF. The CDR3 DNA is TGTGCCAGCAGCAAAGGGTGCCGGCGGGGGCTCAAATACGAGCAGTACTTC. The chain combines TRBV21-1 with TRBJ2-7; the table assigns TRBD1, which was not confirmed against the DNA. TRBV21-1 is termed a pseudogene. The CDR3 has 17 residues.

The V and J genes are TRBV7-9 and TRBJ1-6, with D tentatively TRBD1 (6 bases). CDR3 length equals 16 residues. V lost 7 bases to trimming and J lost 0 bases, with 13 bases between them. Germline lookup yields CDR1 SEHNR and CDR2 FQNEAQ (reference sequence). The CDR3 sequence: CASIEGGYSYNSPLHF. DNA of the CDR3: TGTGCCAGCATCGAAGGGGGTTACTCCTATAATTCACCCCTCCACTTT.

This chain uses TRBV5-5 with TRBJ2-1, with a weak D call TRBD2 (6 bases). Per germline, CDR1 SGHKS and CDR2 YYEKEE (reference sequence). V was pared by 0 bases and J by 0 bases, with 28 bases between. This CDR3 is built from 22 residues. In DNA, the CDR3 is TGTGCCAGCAGCTTGGTGGCTCGTAGCCCGAGGGACTTTAGGAGCTCCTACAATGAGCAGTTCTTC. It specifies CASSLVARSPRDFRSSYNEQFF.

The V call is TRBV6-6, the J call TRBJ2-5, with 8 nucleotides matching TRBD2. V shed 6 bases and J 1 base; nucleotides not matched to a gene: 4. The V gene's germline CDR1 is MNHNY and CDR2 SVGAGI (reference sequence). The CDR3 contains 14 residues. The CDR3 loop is CASRLAVTQETQYF. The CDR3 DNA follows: TGTGCCAGCAGACTAGCGGTCACCCAAGAGACCCAGTACTTC.

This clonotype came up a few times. The CDR3 sequence: CASSPRNRAGSGVLYTQYF. For the CDR3, the DNA is TGTGCCAGCAGTCCCCGGAACCGAGCAGGATCAGGGGTTCTTTATACGCAGTATTTT. The V gene is TRBV28, the J gene TRBJ2-3, with D perhaps TRBD1 (6 bases). Trimming took 5 bases from V and 7 from J, leaving 31 bases between them. CDR3 length equals 19 residues. Per germline, CDR1 MDHEN and CDR2 SYDVKM. The variable domain in full, with the rest retrieved from reference TRBV28 and TRBJ2-3, is DVKVTQSSRYLVKRTGEKVFLECVQDMDHENMFWYRQDPGLGLRLIYFSYDVKMKEKGDIPEGYSVSREKKERFSLILESASTNQTSMYLCASSPRNRAGSGVLYTQYFGPGTRLTVL.

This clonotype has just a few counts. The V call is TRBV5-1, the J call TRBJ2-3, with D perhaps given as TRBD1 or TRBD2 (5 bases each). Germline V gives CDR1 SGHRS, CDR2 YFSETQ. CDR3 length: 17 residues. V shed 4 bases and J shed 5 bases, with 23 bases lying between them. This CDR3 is CASSPLKRGSSEDTQYF. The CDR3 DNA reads TGCGCCAGCAGCCCGCTGAAGAGGGGATCCTCGGAAGATACGCAGTATTTT.

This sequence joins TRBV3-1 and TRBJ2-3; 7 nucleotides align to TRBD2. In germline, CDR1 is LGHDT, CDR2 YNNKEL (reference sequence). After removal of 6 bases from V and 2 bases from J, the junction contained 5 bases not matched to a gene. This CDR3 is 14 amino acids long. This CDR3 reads CASRKLASTDTQYF. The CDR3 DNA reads TGTGCCAGCAGGAAACTAGCGTCCACAGATACGCAGTATTTT.

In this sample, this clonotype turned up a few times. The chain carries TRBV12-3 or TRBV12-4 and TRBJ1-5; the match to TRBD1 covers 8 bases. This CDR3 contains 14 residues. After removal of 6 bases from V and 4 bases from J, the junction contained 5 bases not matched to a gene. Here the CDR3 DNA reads TGTGCCAGCAGCCCGGGACAGGAGAATCAGCCCCAGCATTTT. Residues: CASSPGQENQPQHF.

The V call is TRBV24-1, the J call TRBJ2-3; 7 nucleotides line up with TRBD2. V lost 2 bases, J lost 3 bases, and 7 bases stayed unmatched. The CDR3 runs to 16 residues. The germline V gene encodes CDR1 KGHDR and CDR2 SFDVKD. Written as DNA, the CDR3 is TGTGCCACCAGTGATTCCCAAGCGGGGAGAACAGATACGCAGTATTTT. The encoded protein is CATSDSQAGRTDTQYF.

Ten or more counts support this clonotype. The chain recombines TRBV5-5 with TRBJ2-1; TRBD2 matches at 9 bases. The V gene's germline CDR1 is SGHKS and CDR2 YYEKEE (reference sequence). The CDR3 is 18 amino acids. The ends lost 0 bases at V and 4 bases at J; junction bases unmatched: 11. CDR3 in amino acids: CASSLELRLADSYNEQFF. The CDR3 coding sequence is TGTGCCAGCAGCTTGGAGTTGAGACTAGCGGATTCATACAATGAGCAGTTCTTC.

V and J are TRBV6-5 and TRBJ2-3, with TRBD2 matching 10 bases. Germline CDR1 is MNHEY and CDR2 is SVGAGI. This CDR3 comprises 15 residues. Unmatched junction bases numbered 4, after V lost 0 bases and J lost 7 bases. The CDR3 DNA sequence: TGTGCCAGCAGTTACTCGACTAGCGGGTGGCATACGCAGTATTTT. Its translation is CASSYSTSGWHTQYF.